Below, 22 T cell receptor beta chains from the same sample are listed, as sequenced in a study of somatic mutations in cytotoxic T cells in rheumatoid arthritis. The method was immunoSEQ multiplex PCR; TCRdb's version includes in-frame clones alone and lacks a portion of them. The sample records 9,500 to 15,000 clones, roughly four fifths being singletons. The sequenced sample was CD8+ T cells sorted from blood. Receptor source: a woman between 55 and 75 years old in good health.

J is TRBJ2-3 and V is TRBV2; 9 bases agree with TRBD2. V shed 2 bases, J shed 5 bases, and the junction held 8 bases outside the gene matches. Looked up from germline, CDR1 is SNHLY and CDR2 is FYNNEI. CDR3 length equals 16 residues. The CDR3 loop reads CASSEWGGGAVDTQYF. The DNA of the CDR3 is TGTGCCAGCAGTGAATGGGGCGGGGGGGCTGTAGATACGCAGTATTTT. Complete variable domain (other parts from reference TRBV2 and TRBJ2-3): EPEVTQTPSHQVTQMGQEVILRCVPISNHLYFYWYRQILGQKVEFLVSFYNNEISEKSEIFDDQFSVERPDGSNFTLKIRSTKLEDSAMYFCASSEWGGGAVDTQYFGPGTRLTVL.

Concerning this clone: Since a far larger clone is one base different, this is likely a read error. Additional DNA sequences in this sample encode the identical CDR3. This chain links TRBV4-2 with TRBJ1-1, with unresolved D. Germline CDR1 reads LGHNA; CDR2 reads YNFKEQ. The CDR3 covers 15 residues. This chain's CDR3 is CASSQVLASNTEAFF. CDR3 in DNA: TGTGCCAGTAGCCAAGTCCTGGCATCGAACACTGAAGCTTTCTTT.

The chain couples TRBV14 to TRBJ2-1; D gene uncertain. The CDR3 extends over 14 amino acids. From germline, CDR1 is SGHDN and CDR2 FVKESK. V lost 5 bases to trimming and J lost 7 bases, with 15 bases between them. CDR3 sequence: CASSGRVSDNEQFF. The CDR3 DNA reads as TGTGCCAGCAGCGGCCGGGTGTCGGATAATGAGCAGTTCTTC.

This chain connects TRBV10-3 to TRBJ2-7, with a weak D call TRBD1 (5 bases). The CDR3 loop spans 11 amino acids. Germline CDR1 is ENHRY and CDR2 is SYGVKD. The germline V and J ends were trimmed by 10 bases and 1 base, with 8 bases remaining between them. In DNA form, the CDR3 reads TGTGCCACCCAGGGATCCTACGAGCAGTACTTC. This translates into CATQGSYEQYF.

The chain joins TRBV10-3 to TRBJ1-2; no clear D. Per germline, CDR1 ENHRY and CDR2 SYGVKD. The CDR3 is made up of 13 amino acids. Trimming removed 3 bases at V and 4 bases at J, with 9 bases between. In DNA form, the CDR3 reads TGTGCCATCAGTGAATCCGGGTCCTATGGCTACACCTTC. Protein: CAISESGSYGYTF.

The chain couples TRBV13 to TRBJ2-1, with D perhaps matching TRBD2 (6 bases). Trimming cost V 5 bases and J 0 bases, with 17 bases left between them. Germline CDR1 PRHDT, CDR2 FYEKMQ (reference sequence). The length of the CDR3 is 17 residues. CDR3 protein: CASSPGGIGSSYNEQFF. The CDR3 DNA reads TGTGCCAGCAGCCCAGGCGGGATCGGGAGCTCCTACAATGAGCAGTTCTTC.

The chain couples TRBV19 to TRBJ2-3, with 7 bases fitting TRBD2. The CDR3 loop spans 14 amino acids. The trim removed 10 bases at V and 2 bases at J, leaving 9 bases unmatched. Per the germline V gene, CDR1 is LNHDA and CDR2 is SQIVND (reference sequence). CDR3 protein: CATSHRDYTDTQYF. CDR3 DNA sequence: TGTGCCACCAGCCACCGGGACTACACAGATACGCAGTATTTT.

This clone was seen only a few times. This chain joins TRBV27 and TRBJ1-6; D is undetermined. The V gene lost 7 bases and the J gene lost 0 bases, with 4 bases spanning the gap. Looked up from germline, CDR1 is MNHEY and CDR2 is SMNVEV (reference sequence). This CDR3 has 13 residues. In nucleotides, the CDR3 is TGTGCCAGCACGGGCTCCTATAATTCACCCCTCCACTTT. Translation gives CASTGSYNSPLHF.

The V gene is TRBV5-1, the J gene TRBJ2-1; D gene ambiguous. Germline-derived CDR1 and CDR2 are SGHRS and YFSETQ. V was shortened by 0 bases and J by 0 bases, with 10 bases between the two germline ends. This CDR3 is built from 16 residues. The CDR3 here is CASSLEARLSYNEQFF. CDR3 coding DNA: TGCGCCAGCAGCTTGGAGGCTAGGCTCTCCTACAATGAGCAGTTCTTC.

The rearrangement links TRBV9 to TRBJ1-1, with 7 bases identical to TRBD1. Germline CDR1 is SGDLS and CDR2 is YYNGEE. Germline trimming cut 4 bases from V and 0 bases from J; bases unmatched to any gene: 6. This CDR3 is built from 15 residues. The CDR3 is CASSSTGTVNTEAFF. CDR3 nucleotide sequence: TGTGCCAGCAGCTCCACCGGGACAGTGAACACTGAAGCTTTCTTT.

The chain recombines TRBV2 with TRBJ1-5; D is uncertain. CDR1 is SNHLY, CDR2 FYNNEI, per germline. The CDR3 has 12 residues. V dropped 8 bases and J dropped 5 bases, with 10 bases sitting between them. Written as DNA, the CDR3 is TGTGCCAGCCGGGTTCTGGATCAGCCCCAGCATTTT. This codes for CASRVLDQPQHF.

The V call is TRBV7-9, the J call TRBJ2-2, with 9 bases that match TRBD1. The CDR3 covers 15 residues. CDR1 and CDR2 (germline): SEHNR, FQNEAQ (reference sequence). V dropped 5 bases and J dropped 4; count of bases not matched to a gene: 5. The CDR3 DNA is TGTGCCAGCAGCCTACAGGGGGCGCCCACCGGGGAGCTGTTTTTT. Amino acid sequence: CASSLQGAPTGELFF.

This clone has a handful of counts. The gene calls are TRBV7-8 and TRBJ2-7; perhaps TRBD1 as D (6 bases). Trimming stripped 3 bases from V and 7 bases from J, with 13 bases between. CDR3 length equals 13 residues. From germline, CDR1 is SGHVS and CDR2 FQNEAQ. The chain's CDR3 is CASSLGQGWEQYF. CDR3 nucleotide sequence: TGTGCCAGCAGCTTGGGTCAGGGGTGGGAGCAGTACTTC. Filled out from reference TRBV7-8 and TRBJ2-7, the complete variable domain reads GAGVSQSPRYKVAKRGQDVALRCDPISGHVSLFWYQQALGQGPEFLTYFQNEAQLDKSGLPSDRFFAERPEGSVSTLKIQRTQQEDSAVYLCASSLGQGWEQYFGPGTRLTVT.

The genes are TRBV2 and TRBJ2-5, with 7 bases that match TRBD2. Per the germline V gene, CDR1 is SNHLY and CDR2 is FYNNEI. The CDR3 extends over 14 amino acids. With V trimmed by 8 bases and J by 4 bases, 10 bases remained unmatched. The CDR3 nucleotides read TGTGCCAGCTATGGCAGCGGGGCCAGAGAGACCCAGTACTTC. This translates into CASYGSGARETQYF. The entire variable domain, with the rest obtained from reference TRBV2 and TRBJ2-5, is as follows: EPEVTQTPSHQVTQMGQEVILRCVPISNHLYFYWYRQILGQKVEFLVSFYNNEISEKSEIFDDQFSVERPDGSNFTLKIRSTKLEDSAMYFCASYGSGARETQYFGPGTRLLVL.

This chain links TRBV28 with TRBJ1-5; D gene ambiguous. Germline-derived CDR1 and CDR2 are MDHEN and SYDVKM. Trimming stripped 6 bases from V and 0 bases from J, with 6 bases between. This CDR3 is 13 amino acids long. Here the CDR3 reads CASRPYSNQPQHF. The DNA for the CDR3 is TGTGCCAGCAGGCCCTATAGCAATCAGCCCCAGCATTTT.

This chain connects TRBV2 to TRBJ1-6; 8 nucleotides line up with TRBD1. CDR3 length: 15 residues. V lost 6 bases to trimming and J lost 9 bases; unmatched junction nucleotides: 10. Looked up from germline, CDR1 is SNHLY and CDR2 is FYNNEI. CDR3 sequence reads: CASSDLGQGGSPLHF. In DNA, the CDR3 is TGTGCCAGCAGCGACCTAGGACAGGGCGGTTCACCCCTCCACTTT.

This chain uses TRBV19 with TRBJ2-7, with 8 nucleotides matching TRBD1. This CDR3 spans 15 amino acids. Trimming at V came to 6 bases and at J to 3 bases, leaving 10 bases not matched to a gene. Germline assignment: CDR1 LNHDA and CDR2 SQIVND (reference sequence). DNA of the CDR3: TGTGCCAGTAGCATCGCCCCAGGGGGCCTCTACGAGCAGTACTTC. Protein product: CASSIAPGGLYEQYF. Using reference TRBV19 and TRBJ2-7 for the parts outside the CDR3, the full variable domain is DGGITQSPKYLFRKEGQNVTLSCEQNLNHDAMYWYRQDPGQGLRLIYYSQIVNDFQKGDIAEGYSVSREKKESFPLTVTSAQKNPTAFYLCASSIAPGGLYEQYFGPGTRLTVT.

The rearrangement uses TRBV5-4 and TRBJ2-1, with 7 bases fitting TRBD1. The junction had 5 bases not matched to a gene; V was cut back by 2 bases and J by 6 bases. Germline values: CDR1 SGHNT, CDR2 YYREEE (reference sequence). The CDR3 consists of 14 residues. CDR3 sequence: CASSLQGWSNEQFF. Here the CDR3 DNA reads TGTGCCAGCAGCTTACAGGGGTGGAGCAATGAGCAGTTCTTC.

The chain uses TRBV27 and TRBJ1-3; no firm D call. V shed 5 bases and J shed 2 bases, with 16 bases lying between them. Germline V gene sequence: CDR1 MNHEY, CDR2 SMNVEV (reference sequence). The CDR3 consists of 16 residues. The CDR3 sequence is CASSPLGSGTGNTIYF. CDR3 in DNA: TGTGCCAGCAGTCCCTTGGGGTCCGGGACTGGAAACACCATATATTTT.

The chain recombines TRBV27 with TRBJ2-2, with D perhaps matching TRBD2 (6 bases). V was shortened by 5 bases and J by 1 base, with 11 bases between the two germline ends. Per germline, CDR1 MNHEY and CDR2 SMNVEV (reference sequence). This CDR3 spans 15 amino acids. This CDR3 is CASSPWDWNTGELFF. For the CDR3, the DNA is TGTGCCAGCAGTCCGTGGGACTGGAACACCGGGGAGCTGTTTTTT.

This chain joins TRBV19 and TRBJ2-1; 10 bases agree with TRBD2. There are 16 residues in the CDR3. Unmatched junction bases numbered 2, after V lost 3 bases and J lost 0 bases. Germline CDR1 reads LNHDA; CDR2 reads SQIVND (reference sequence). The CDR3 region is CASSIPSGGSYNEQFF. The CDR3 DNA sequence: TGTGCCAGTAGTATCCCTAGCGGGGGCTCCTACAATGAGCAGTTCTTC.

This chain links TRBV25-1 with TRBJ2-2; maybe TRBD1 (6 bases). The ends were cut back, 1 base at V and 2 bases at J, with 8 bases in the middle. The germline V gene encodes CDR1 MGHDK and CDR2 SYGVNS. The CDR3 covers 15 residues. The CDR3 sequence: CASSEFGGNTGELFF. The CDR3 DNA is TGTGCCAGCAGTGAATTTGGGGGCAACACCGGGGAGCTGTTTTTT.